The 17 T cell receptor beta chains below come from one sample, sequenced in a study of T cell repertoires in cytomegalovirus infection. The antigens for these receptors are not known. MiXCR, applied by TCRdb to the reads, yields one record per CDR3 protein. The sample holds around 430,000 distinct CDR3 sequences, under 45% seen once. Sequenced here: cultured PBMCs, sampled from culture after CMV antigen stimulation. Source of these receptors: a human donor in good health (CMV status not recorded). Some clones in this sample may be carry-over from other donors' samples.

The V and J genes are TRBV6-6 and TRBJ2-7; TRBD1 or TRBD2 may be the D gene (5 bases each). Trimming took off 4 bases at V and 5 bases at J, with 24 bases between the two ends. Germline values: CDR1 MNHNY, CDR2 SVGAGI (reference sequence). The CDR3 totals 17 residues. The chain's CDR3 is CASSSRLRRGAFDEQYF. The CDR3 nucleotides read TGTGCCAGCAGTTCCCGGTTACGGAGAGGGGCCTTCGACGAGCAGTACTTC.

In this sample, this clonotype turned up a few times. Because the CDR3's place on the DNA is in doubt, the DNA is left out and the CDR3 is given as listed by TCRdb. V and J are TRBV6-6 and TRBJ1-5. Germline V gene sequence: CDR1 MNHNY, CDR2 SVGAGI (reference sequence). 12 amino acids form the CDR3, both terminal residues included. The chain's CDR3 is CASSSSDGPQHF.

The chain joins TRBV18 to TRBJ2-5; D is unclear. Per the germline V gene, CDR1 is KGHSH and CDR2 is LQKENI. This CDR3 comprises 12 residues. Deletions cut 2 bases from V and 5 bases from J, with 6 bases between. The CDR3 region is CASSPEIETQYF. Written as DNA, the CDR3 is TGTGCCAGCTCACCAGAGATCGAGACCCAGTACTTC. Complete variable domain (other parts from reference TRBV18 and TRBJ2-5): NAGVMQNPRHLVRRRGQEARLRCSPMKGHSHVYWYRQLPEEGLKFMVYLQKENIIDESGMPKERFSAEFPKEGPSILRIQQVVRGDSAAYFCASSPEIETQYFGPGTRLLVL.

This chain joins TRBV11-2 and TRBJ2-3, with 9 bases aligning to TRBD1. V trimming: 4 bases; J trimming: 3 bases; junction bases outside the gene matches: 8. Germline values: CDR1 SGHAT, CDR2 FQNNGV. CDR3 size: 16 residues. The CDR3 nucleotides are TGTGCCAGCAGCTCGGCCGGGACAGGGTATACAGATACGCAGTATTTT. As protein: CASSSAGTGYTDTQYF.

V usage is TRBV7-2 and J usage is TRBJ2-3, with D perhaps matching TRBD2 (5 bases). CDR3 length: 13 amino acids. Germline assignment: CDR1 SGHTA and CDR2 FQGNSA. Trimming shortened V by 6 bases and J by 8 bases, and 15 bases separated the two germline ends. CDR3 amino acids: CASSPPDSRTQYF. For the CDR3, the DNA is TGTGCCAGCAGTCCTCCGGACTCCCGTACGCAGTATTTT.

The chain is built from TRBV12-3 or TRBV12-4 and TRBJ2-1; 14 nucleotides align to TRBD2. V trimming: 3 bases; J trimming: 8 bases; junction bases outside the gene matches: 6. CDR3 length: 16 residues. The CDR3 DNA is TGTGCCAGCAGTTTCCCGGGACTAGCGGGAGTCTATGAGCAGTTCTTC. This encodes CASSFPGLAGVYEQFF.

This clonotype was detected a few times. J is TRBJ2-3 and V is TRBV7-2, with D hard to call. V shed 1 base and J shed 7 bases, with 12 bases lying between them. This CDR3 contains 14 residues. Per the germline V gene, CDR1 is SGHTA and CDR2 is FQGNSA. The CDR3 nucleotides read TGTGCCAGCAGCTTAGGTGGGCCCGGGTATACGCAGTATTTT. Residues: CASSLGGPGYTQYF.

The V gene is TRBV7-2, the J gene TRBJ2-3; 7 bases are shared with TRBD1. The CDR3 runs to 16 residues. The V gene end was trimmed by 8 bases and the J gene end by 0 bases; junction bases not matched to a gene: 11. The germline gives CDR1 SGHTA, CDR2 FQGNSA. DNA of the CDR3: TGTGCCAGCTGTAGACAGGGCCGCTCCAGCACAGATACGCAGTATTTT. This translates into CASCRQGRSSTDTQYF.

This clonotype turned up a few times. This chain links TRBV7-2 with TRBJ2-5; D is undetermined. The CDR3 consists of 16 residues. CDR1 and CDR2 (germline): SGHTA, FQGNSA. The V end was cut by 1 base, the J end by 7 bases, with 19 bases between. CDR3 amino acids: CASSLEGVSAGRTQYF. In DNA, the CDR3 is TGTGCCAGCAGCTTAGAGGGCGTCAGCGCCGGGCGGACCCAGTACTTC.

This clonotype was seen more than once but under ten times. The chain joins TRBV7-9 to TRBJ1-2; D gene uncertain. V lost 1 base and J lost 8, with 11 bases in between. The germline CDR1 and CDR2 sequences are SEHNR and FQNEAQ (reference sequence). The CDR3 is 13 amino acids. CDR3 in amino acids: CASSLVGAEGYTF. The CDR3 DNA sequence: TGTGCCAGCAGCTTAGTTGGAGCGGAGGGCTACACCTTC.

The rearrangement links TRBV9 to TRBJ1-6; the D is unclear. The CDR3 contains 13 residues. Germline CDR1 is SGDLS and CDR2 is YYNGEE. With 0 bases removed from V and 8 bases from J, the gap between germline ends came to 6 bases. The CDR3: CASSVDHDSPLHF. In DNA form, the CDR3 reads TGTGCCAGCAGCGTAGATCACGATTCACCCCTCCACTTT.

Only a few counts were recorded for this clonotype. The J gene is TRBJ2-6, the V gene TRBV12-3 or TRBV12-4; TRBD1 agrees at 7 bases. This CDR3 contains 18 residues. V shed 3 bases and J 3 bases; nucleotides not matched to a gene: 11. The CDR3 sequence: CASSFGQVGWGGANVLTF. Here the CDR3 DNA reads TGTGCCAGCAGTTTCGGACAGGTGGGGTGGGGTGGGGCCAACGTCCTGACTTTC.

This clonotype was observed a handful of times. The chain couples TRBV7-4 to TRBJ1-4, with 12 bases aligning to TRBD1. CDR1 and CDR2 from the germline V gene are SGHVT and SQSDAQ. The CDR3 totals 16 residues. The ends lost 5 bases at V and 10 bases at J; junction bases unmatched: 11. CDR3 sequence reads: CASSRYSGTGGGKLFF. Here the CDR3 DNA reads TGTGCCAGCAGCCGCTATTCCGGGACAGGGGGCGGAAAACTGTTTTTT. Full variable domain (outside the CDR3, taken from reference TRBV7-4 and TRBJ1-4): GAGVSQSPRYKVAKRGRDVALRCDSISGHVTLYWYRQTLGQGSEVLTYSQSDAQRDKSGRPSGRFSAERPERSVSTLKIQRTEQGDSAVYLCASSRYSGTGGGKLFFGSGTQLSVL.

This clonotype was seen a handful of times. The chain employs TRBV12-3 or TRBV12-4 and TRBJ2-6; the D call may be TRBD1 or TRBD2 (5 bases each). The germline V and J ends were trimmed by 7 bases and 3 bases, with 22 bases remaining between them. CDR3 length: 18 residues. The CDR3 region has the DNA TGTGCCAGCACCGCACTCCGCCGGGGCTTAAGTGGGGCCAACGTCCTGACTTTC. Translation gives CASTALRRGLSGANVLTF.

This sequence joins TRBV20-1 and TRBJ1-6, with 12 positions matching TRBD1. J was trimmed by 13 bases and V by 1 base; bases with no gene match: 5. The CDR3 runs 14 residues. Germline V CDR1 and CDR2: DFQATT, SNEGSKA (reference sequence). The chain's CDR3 is CSARAGTGGLPLHF. As DNA, the CDR3 is TGCAGTGCTAGAGCAGGGACAGGGGGCTTGCCCCTCCACTTT.

This clonotype showed up just a few times. The rearrangement uses TRBV27 and TRBJ1-4; 9 bases fit TRBD1. There are 15 residues in the CDR3. Trimming removed 5 bases from V and 5 bases from J; junction bases left unmatched: 6. Looked up from germline, CDR1 is MNHEY and CDR2 is SMNVEV (reference sequence). CDR3 protein: CASSTTGGWNEKLFF. The CDR3 nucleotides are TGTGCCAGCAGTACGACAGGGGGATGGAATGAAAAACTGTTTTTT.

In this sample, this clonotype turned up many times. The chain employs TRBV7-2 and TRBJ2-7; 9 bases map to TRBD2. Germline loops: CDR1 SGHTA, CDR2 FQGNSA. The CDR3 sequence is 14 residues long. Trimming removed 3 bases from V and 0 bases from J; junction bases left unmatched: 0. The CDR3 here is CASSLTSGSYEQYF. The CDR3 coding sequence is TGTGCCAGCAGCTTGACTAGCGGCTCCTACGAGCAGTACTTC.